This passage covers 4 T cell receptor beta chains from one sample sequenced in a study of cytomegalovirus exposure and HLA in healthy donors. Primers included in the PCR were 60 Vbeta and 13 Jbeta primers. Repertoires were generated with immunoSEQ multiplex PCR, while TCRdb's copy carries only in-frame clones and drops some. This sample yields 80,000 or so clones, of which roughly a tenth are seen a single time; approximately 24% belongs to the top ten. Sample: PBMCs. The receptor set was obtained from a man between 60 and 70 years old in good health and CMV-seropositive.

The chain links TRBV28 to TRBJ1-1; 9 bases match TRBD1. CDR3 size: 15 residues. The V and J ends lost 1 base and 4 bases, in that order; junction bases with no gene match: 4. Looked up from germline, CDR1 is MDHEN and CDR2 is SYDVKM. The CDR3 spells CASSLSGTGLTEAFF. As DNA, the CDR3 is TGTGCCAGCAGTTTATCTGGGACAGGGCTCACTGAAGCTTTCTTT.

CDR3 sequence (DNA): TGTGCCAGCTCACTCGACAGGGCTGGCTACACCTTC. Amino acid sequence: CASSLDRAGYTF. The rearrangement links TRBV18 to TRBJ1-2, with 7 bases identical to TRBD1. V shed 4 bases and J 7 bases; nucleotides not matched to a gene: 3. This CDR3 contains 12 residues. In germline, CDR1 is KGHSH, CDR2 LQKENI.

This clone was seen more than once but under ten times. This chain links TRBV30 with TRBJ2-3, with a tentative D call TRBD2 (6 bases). This CDR3 spans 11 amino acids. Germline-derived CDR1 and CDR2 are GTSNPN and SVGIG (reference sequence). Trimming took off 5 bases at V and 6 bases at J, with 9 bases between the two ends. The CDR3 reads CAWGLMDTQYF. CDR3 DNA sequence: TGTGCCTGGGGACTAATGGATACGCAGTATTTT.

The chain is built from TRBV5-1 and TRBJ1-1; 7 nucleotides align to TRBD1. The CDR3 has 13 amino acids. The germline V gene has CDR1 SGHRS and CDR2 YFSETQ. V shed 2 bases and J 7 bases; nucleotides not matched to a gene: 5. The CDR3 region is CASSFRQGGEAFF. The CDR3 DNA reads as TGCGCCAGCAGCTTCCGGCAGGGGGGTGAAGCTTTCTTT.